The clone carrying this TCR beta chain was counted only a few times. What it recognizes is unknown. These data originate in a study of T cell responses to AZD1222 COVID-19 vaccine. Study results and limitations: Nearly half of the spike-specific TCRs reportedly recognize variant regions that carry no mutations. Spike-wide vaccine-associated CD4 TCRs dominated at 160-218 and 743-854. Clonal diversity was possibly underestimated, and white British individuals and females predominated among donors.

Using immunoSEQ multiplex PCR, the repertoire was profiled, and TCRdb retains in-frame clones only, with some absent. The data contain 150,000 or so clones, about nine tenths of them seen just once; the ten biggest clones take up 15% to 20%. The CDR3 runs 17 residues. The germline V gene encodes CDR1 SEHNR and CDR2 FQNEAQ (reference sequence). Trimming at V came to 2 bases and at J to 4 bases, leaving 9 bases not matched to a gene. The sequence was obtained from an adult in good health. The chain employs TRBV7-9 and TRBJ2-2, with TRBD2 matching over 8 bases. The sample here was peripheral blood, taken on day 0 of AZD1222 vaccination. Written as DNA, the CDR3 is TGTGCCAGCAGCTTATTGAGTACGGCGGGGGGCACCGGGGAGCTGTTTTTT. Its translation is CASSLLSTAGGTGELFF.